This entry concerns a single T cell receptor beta chain. Germline assignment: CDR1 SGHDN and CDR2 FVKESK. Trimming removed 0 bases from V and 5 bases from J, with 16 bases in between. The CDR3 is made up of 16 amino acids. TCRdb's table, derived via immunoSEQ multiplex PCR, lists solely in-frame clones and lacks some. Among about 2.1 million clones listed, 90% to 95% were seen once. This sample was included in a study of shared clonotypes between healthy human individuals. Positive CCR7 selection of CD45RO-negative cells yielded the naive CD8 cells, and terminally differentiated effector memory CD45RA+ cells were excluded.

The chain joins TRBV14 to TRBJ1-1; the D is unclear. This TCR derives from a man aged 18-30 years in good health. Some clones in this sample may be carry-over from other donors' samples. Sequenced sample: naive CD8+ T cells from PBMCs. DNA of the CDR3: TGTGCCAGCAGCCAAGATTATAGGGTTTTCTCGACTGAAGCTTTCTTT. Translating it yields CASSQDYRVFSTEAFF.